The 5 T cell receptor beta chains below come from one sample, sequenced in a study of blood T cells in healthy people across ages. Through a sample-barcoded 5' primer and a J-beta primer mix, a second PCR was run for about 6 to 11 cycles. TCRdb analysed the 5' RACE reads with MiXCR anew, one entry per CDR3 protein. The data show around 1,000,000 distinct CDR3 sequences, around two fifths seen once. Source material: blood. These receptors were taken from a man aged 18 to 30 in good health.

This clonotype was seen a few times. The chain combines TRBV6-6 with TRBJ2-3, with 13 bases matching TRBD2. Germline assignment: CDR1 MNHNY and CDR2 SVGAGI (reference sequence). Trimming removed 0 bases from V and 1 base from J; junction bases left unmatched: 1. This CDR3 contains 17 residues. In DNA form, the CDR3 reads TGTGCCAGCAGTTACTCACTAGCGGGGGGGCGCACAGATACGCAGTATTTT. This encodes CASSYSLAGGRTDTQYF.

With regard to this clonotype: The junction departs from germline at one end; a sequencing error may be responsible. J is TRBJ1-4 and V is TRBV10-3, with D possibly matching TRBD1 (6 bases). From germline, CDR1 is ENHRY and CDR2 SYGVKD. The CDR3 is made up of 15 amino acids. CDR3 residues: CAVRGGPTGYEKLFF. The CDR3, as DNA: TGTGCCGTCAGGGGCGGACCGACCGGCTATGAAAAACTGTTTTTT.

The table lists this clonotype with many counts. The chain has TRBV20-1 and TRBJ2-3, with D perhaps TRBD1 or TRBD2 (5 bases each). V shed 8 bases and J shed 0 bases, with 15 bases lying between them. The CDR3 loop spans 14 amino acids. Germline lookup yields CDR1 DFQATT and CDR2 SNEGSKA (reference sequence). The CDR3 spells CSTQGIASTDTQYF. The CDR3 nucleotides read TGCAGTACCCAGGGAATAGCGAGCACAGATACGCAGTATTTT.

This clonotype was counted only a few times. The CDR3 reads CASVNGPSPLHF. The CDR3 nucleotides read TGTGCCAGCGTCAACGGTCCGTCACCCCTCCACTTT. The V and J genes are TRBV7-2 and TRBJ1-6, with D unclear. The germline gives CDR1 SGHTA, CDR2 FQGNSA. Trimming left V 8 bases short and J 10 bases short, with 12 bases between. This CDR3 is built from 12 residues.

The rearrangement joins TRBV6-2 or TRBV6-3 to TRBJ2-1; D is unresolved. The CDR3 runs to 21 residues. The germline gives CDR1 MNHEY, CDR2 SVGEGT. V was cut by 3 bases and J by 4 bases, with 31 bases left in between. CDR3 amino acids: CASSYYPETPHLLQLYNEQFF. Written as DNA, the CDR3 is TGTGCCAGCAGTTATTACCCAGAGACACCTCATTTACTTCAATTATACAATGAGCAGTTCTTC.